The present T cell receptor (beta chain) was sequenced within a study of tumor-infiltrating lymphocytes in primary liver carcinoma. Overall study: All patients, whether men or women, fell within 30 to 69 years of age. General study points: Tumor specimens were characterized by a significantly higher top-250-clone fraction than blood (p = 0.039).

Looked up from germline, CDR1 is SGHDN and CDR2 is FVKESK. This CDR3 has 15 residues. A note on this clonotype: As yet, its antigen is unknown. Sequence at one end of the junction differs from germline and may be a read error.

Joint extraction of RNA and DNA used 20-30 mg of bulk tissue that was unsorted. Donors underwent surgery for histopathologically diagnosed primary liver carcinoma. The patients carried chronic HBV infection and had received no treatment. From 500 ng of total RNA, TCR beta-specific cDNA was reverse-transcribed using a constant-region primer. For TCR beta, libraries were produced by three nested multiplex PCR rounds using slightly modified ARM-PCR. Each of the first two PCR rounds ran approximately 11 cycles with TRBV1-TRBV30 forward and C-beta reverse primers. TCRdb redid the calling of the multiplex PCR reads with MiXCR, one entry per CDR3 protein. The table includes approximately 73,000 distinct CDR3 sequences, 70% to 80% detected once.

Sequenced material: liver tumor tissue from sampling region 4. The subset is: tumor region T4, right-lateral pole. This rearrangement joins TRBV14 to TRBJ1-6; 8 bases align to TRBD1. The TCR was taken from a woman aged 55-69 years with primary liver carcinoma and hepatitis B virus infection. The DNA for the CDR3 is TGTGCCAGCAACCGCAACAGGGGGTCTTTTTCACCACTCTACTTT. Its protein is CASNRNRGSFSPLYF.